The clone carrying this TCR beta chain was observed at least ten times. What it binds is unknown. This CDR3 contains 18 residues. Germline loops: CDR1 SGHVS, CDR2 FQNEAQ. V was pared by 4 bases and J by 6 bases, with 28 bases between. As for time point: sample taken at primary tumor resection. In each case, whole RNA from tumor, nontumor lung or frozen PBMC was sequenced unsorted. The donor population consisted of some 67 patients with untreated, early-stage non-small cell lung cancer. MiXCR, run by TCRdb on the 5' RACE reads, gives a single entry per CDR3 protein. The profile shows tens of thousands of distinct CDR3 sequences, under 8% of them singletons. This entry is derived from a study of spatial heterogeneity in lung cancer. Study context: Sequence detection consistently recorded a greater number of beta-chain than alpha-chain sequences. General study points: The appearance of ubiquitous expanded tumor TCRs in blood was greater at resection than follow-up.

The sequence was obtained from a male donor with early-stage non-small cell lung cancer. The chain links TRBV7-8 to TRBJ2-7, with D maybe TRBD2 (6 bases). The sample here was PBMCs, taken at surgery. This CDR3 reads CASSYLSPGVSGRSEQYF. DNA of the CDR3: TGTGCCAGCAGCTACCTCTCTCCGGGGGTTTCGGGCCGGAGCGAGCAGTACTTC.